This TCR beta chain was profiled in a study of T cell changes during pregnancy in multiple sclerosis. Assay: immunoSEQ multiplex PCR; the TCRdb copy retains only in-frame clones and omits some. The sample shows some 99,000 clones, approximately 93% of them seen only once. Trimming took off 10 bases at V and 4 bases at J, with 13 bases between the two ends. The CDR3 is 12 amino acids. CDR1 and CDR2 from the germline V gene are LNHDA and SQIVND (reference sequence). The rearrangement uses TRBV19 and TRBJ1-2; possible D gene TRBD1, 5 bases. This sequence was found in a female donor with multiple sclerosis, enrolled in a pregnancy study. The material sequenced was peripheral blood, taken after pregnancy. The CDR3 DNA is TGTGCCACTAAGGACAACAGCTATGGCTACACCTTC. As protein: CATKDNSYGYTF.